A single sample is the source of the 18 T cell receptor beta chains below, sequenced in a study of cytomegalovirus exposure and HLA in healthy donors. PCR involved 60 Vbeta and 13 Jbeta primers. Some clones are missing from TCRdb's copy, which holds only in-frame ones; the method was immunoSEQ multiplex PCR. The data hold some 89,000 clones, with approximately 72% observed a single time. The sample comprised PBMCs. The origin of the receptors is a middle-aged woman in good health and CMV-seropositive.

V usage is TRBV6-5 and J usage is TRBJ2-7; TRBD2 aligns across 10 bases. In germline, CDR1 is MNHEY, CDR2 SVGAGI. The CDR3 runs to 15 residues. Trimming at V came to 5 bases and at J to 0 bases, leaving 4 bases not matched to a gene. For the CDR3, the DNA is TGTGCCAGCAGTCCCGGGACTAGCGCCTCCTACGAGCAGTACTTC. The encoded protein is CASSPGTSASYEQYF.

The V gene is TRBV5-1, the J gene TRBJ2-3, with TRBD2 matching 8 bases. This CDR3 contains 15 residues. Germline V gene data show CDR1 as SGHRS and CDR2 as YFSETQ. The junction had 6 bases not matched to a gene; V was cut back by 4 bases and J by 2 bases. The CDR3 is CASSGGLGDTDTQYF. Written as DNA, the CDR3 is TGCGCCAGCAGCGGGGGACTAGGGGACACAGATACGCAGTATTTT.

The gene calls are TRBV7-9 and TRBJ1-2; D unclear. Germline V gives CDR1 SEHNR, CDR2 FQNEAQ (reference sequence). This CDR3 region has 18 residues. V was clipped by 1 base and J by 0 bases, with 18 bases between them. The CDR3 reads CASSLVYRQDKANYGYTF. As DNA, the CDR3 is TGTGCCAGCAGCTTAGTATATCGGCAGGATAAAGCTAACTATGGCTACACCTTC.

The CDR3 bases are TGTGCCAGCTCACCACTTGACAGGGAGCACAATGAGCAGTTCTTC. This codes for CASSPLDREHNEQFF. This rearrangement joins TRBV18 to TRBJ2-1, with 7 bases identical to TRBD1. CDR1 and CDR2 from the germline V gene are KGHSH and LQKENI. The CDR3 sequence is 15 residues long. The V and J ends lost 1 base and 5 bases, in that order; junction bases with no gene match: 5.

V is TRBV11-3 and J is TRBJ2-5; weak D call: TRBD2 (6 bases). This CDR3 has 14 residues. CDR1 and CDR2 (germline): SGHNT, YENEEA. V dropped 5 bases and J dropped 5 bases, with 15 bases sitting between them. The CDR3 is CASSPLTGEETQYF. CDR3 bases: TGTGCCAGCAGCCCGTTGACGGGGGAGGAGACCCAGTACTTC. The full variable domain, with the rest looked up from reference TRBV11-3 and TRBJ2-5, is EAGVVQSPRYKIIEKKQPVAFWCNPISGHNTLYWYLQNLGQGPELLIRYENEEAVDDSQLPKDRFSAERLKGVDSTLKIQPAELGDSAVYLCASSPLTGEETQYFGPGTRLLVL.

The CDR3 reads CATSGRDRFDEQYF. The CDR3 nucleotides read TGCGCCACCTCAGGGCGGGACAGGTTCGACGAGCAGTACTTC. V usage is TRBV5-1 and J usage is TRBJ2-5; TRBD1 aligns across 8 bases. The tail of the sequence fits TRBJ2-7 better, so the J call may be wrong. The germline gives CDR1 SGHRS, CDR2 YFSETQ. This CDR3 comprises 14 residues.

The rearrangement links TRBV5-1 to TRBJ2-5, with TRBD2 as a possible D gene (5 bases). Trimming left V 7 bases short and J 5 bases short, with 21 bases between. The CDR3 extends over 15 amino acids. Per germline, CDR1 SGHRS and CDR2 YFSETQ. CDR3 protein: CASQAVGEGVETQYF. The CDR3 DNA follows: TGCGCCAGCCAAGCAGTTGGAGAGGGCGTGGAGACCCAGTACTTC.

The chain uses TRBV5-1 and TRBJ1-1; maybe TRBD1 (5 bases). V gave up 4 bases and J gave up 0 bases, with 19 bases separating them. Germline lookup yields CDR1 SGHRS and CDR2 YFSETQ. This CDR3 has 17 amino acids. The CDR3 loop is CASSQMGGTLMNTEAFF. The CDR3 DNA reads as TGCGCCAGCAGCCAGATGGGGGGGACCCTAATGAACACTGAAGCTTTCTTT. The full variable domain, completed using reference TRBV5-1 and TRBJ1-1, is KAGVTQTPRYLIKTRGQQVTLSCSPISGHRSVSWYQQTPGQGLQFLFEYFSETQRNKGNFPGRFSGRQFSNSRSEMNVSTLELGDSALYLCASSQMGGTLMNTEAFFGQGTRLTVV.

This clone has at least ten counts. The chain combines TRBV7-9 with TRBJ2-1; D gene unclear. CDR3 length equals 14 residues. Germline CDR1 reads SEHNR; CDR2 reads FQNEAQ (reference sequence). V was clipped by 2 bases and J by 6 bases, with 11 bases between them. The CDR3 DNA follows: TGTGCCAGCAGCTTAACGAGCCCGGGCAATGAGCAGTTCTTC. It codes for CASSLTSPGNEQFF. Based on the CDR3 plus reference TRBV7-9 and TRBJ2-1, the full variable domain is DTGVSQNPRHKITKRGQNVTFRCDPISEHNRLYWYRQTLGQGPEFLTYFQNEAQLEKSRLLSDRFSAERPKGSFSTLEIQRTEQGDSAMYLCASSLTSPGNEQFFGPGTRLTVL.

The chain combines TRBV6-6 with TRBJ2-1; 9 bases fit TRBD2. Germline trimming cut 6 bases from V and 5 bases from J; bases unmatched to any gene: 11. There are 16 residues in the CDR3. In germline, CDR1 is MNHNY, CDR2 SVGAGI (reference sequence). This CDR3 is CASRLYSGGSHNEQFF. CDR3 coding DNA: TGTGCCAGCAGATTATATAGCGGGGGATCACACAATGAGCAGTTCTTC.

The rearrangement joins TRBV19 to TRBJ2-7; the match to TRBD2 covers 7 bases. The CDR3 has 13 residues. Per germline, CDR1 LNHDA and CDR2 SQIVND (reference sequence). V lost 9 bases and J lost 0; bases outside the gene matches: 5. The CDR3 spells CASASGSSYEQYF. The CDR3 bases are TGTGCCAGCGCTAGCGGTTCCTCCTACGAGCAGTACTTC.

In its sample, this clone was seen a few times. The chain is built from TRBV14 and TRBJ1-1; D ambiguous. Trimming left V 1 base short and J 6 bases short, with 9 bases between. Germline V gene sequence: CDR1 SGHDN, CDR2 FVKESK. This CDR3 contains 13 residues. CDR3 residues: CASSQGVEAEAFF. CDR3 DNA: TGTGCCAGCAGCCAAGGGGTTGAGGCTGAAGCTTTCTTT.

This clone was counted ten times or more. The CDR3 is CASSETGGNTGELFF. In nucleotides, the CDR3 is TGTGCCAGCAGTGAGACGGGAGGAAACACCGGGGAGCTGTTTTTT. The chain uses TRBV6-4 and TRBJ2-2, with TRBD2 identical over 7 bases. Per germline, CDR1 MRHNA and CDR2 SNTAGT. The V gene end was trimmed by 3 bases and the J gene end by 2 bases; junction bases not matched to a gene: 3. The CDR3 covers 15 residues.

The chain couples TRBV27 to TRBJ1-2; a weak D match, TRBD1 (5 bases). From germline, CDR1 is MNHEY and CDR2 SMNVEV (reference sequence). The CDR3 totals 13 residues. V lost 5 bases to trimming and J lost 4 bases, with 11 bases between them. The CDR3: CASSAQETYGYTF. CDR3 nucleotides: TGTGCCAGCAGTGCACAGGAAACCTATGGCTACACCTTC.

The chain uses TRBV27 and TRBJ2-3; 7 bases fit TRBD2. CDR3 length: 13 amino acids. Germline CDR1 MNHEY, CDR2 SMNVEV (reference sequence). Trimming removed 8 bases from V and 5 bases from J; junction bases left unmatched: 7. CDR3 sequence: CASWRREEDTQYF. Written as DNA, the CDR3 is TGTGCCAGCTGGAGACGGGAGGAAGATACGCAGTATTTT.

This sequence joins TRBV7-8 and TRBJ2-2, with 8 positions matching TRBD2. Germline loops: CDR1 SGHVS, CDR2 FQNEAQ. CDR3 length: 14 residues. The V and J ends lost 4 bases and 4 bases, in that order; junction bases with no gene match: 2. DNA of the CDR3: TGTGCCAGCAGCTCTACTAGCGGCACCGGGGAGCTGTTTTTT. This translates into CASSSTSGTGELFF.

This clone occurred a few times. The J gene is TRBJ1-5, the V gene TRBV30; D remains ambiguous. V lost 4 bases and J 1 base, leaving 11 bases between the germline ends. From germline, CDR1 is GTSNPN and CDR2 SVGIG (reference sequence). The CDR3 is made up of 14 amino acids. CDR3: CAWTEVGSNQPQHF. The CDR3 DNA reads TGTGCCTGGACCGAGGTCGGCAGCAATCAGCCCCAGCATTTT.

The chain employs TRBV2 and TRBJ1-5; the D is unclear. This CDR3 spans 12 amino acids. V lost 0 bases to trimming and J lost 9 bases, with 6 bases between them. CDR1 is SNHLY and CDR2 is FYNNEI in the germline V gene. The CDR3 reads CASSEARVPQHF. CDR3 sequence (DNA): TGTGCCAGCAGTGAAGCGCGTGTGCCCCAGCATTTT.